These 10 T cell receptor beta chains were sequenced from one sample in a study of PD-1 blockade in classical Hodgkin lymphoma. The protocol was immunoSEQ multiplex PCR, while the TCRdb copy is restricted to in-frame clones and leaves out a portion. This table has more than 10,000 clones, around 80% appearing once. Brentuximab vedotin exposure varied among the patients, all of whom had relapsed after autologous stem cell transplantation. The material was peripheral blood mononuclear cells (PBMCs), obtained before the second cycle of nivolumab. Source of these receptors: a human donor with classical Hodgkin lymphoma.

V usage is TRBV15 and J usage is TRBJ1-4; D not resolved. CDR3 length: 15 residues. CDR1 and CDR2 from the germline V gene are LNHNV and YYDKDF (reference sequence). V was clipped by 0 bases and J by 8 bases, with 13 bases between them. CDR3: CATSRDLGPGEKLFF. The CDR3 DNA is TGTGCCACCAGCAGAGATTTAGGCCCGGGGGAAAAACTGTTTTTT.

The chain combines TRBV5-6 with TRBJ2-2; TRBD2 agrees at 9 bases. The ends lost 0 bases at V and 7 bases at J; junction bases unmatched: 4. Germline CDR1 and CDR2: SGHDT and YYEEEE. CDR3 size: 15 residues. CDR3 residues: CASSLGLAGVGELFF. As DNA, the CDR3 is TGTGCCAGCAGCTTGGGGTTAGCGGGAGTCGGGGAGCTGTTTTTT. Variable domain in full (rest from reference TRBV5-6 and TRBJ2-2): DAGVTQSPTHLIKTRGQQVTLRCSPKSGHDTVSWYQQALGQGPQFIFQYYEEEERQRGNFPDRFSGHQFPNYSSELNVNALLLGDSALYLCASSLGLAGVGELFFGEGSRLTVL.

The V gene is TRBV2, the J gene TRBJ2-7, with 8 nucleotides matching TRBD1. Losses at the gene ends were 6 bases for V and 4 bases for J; bases not matched to a gene: 5. This CDR3 contains 13 residues. Germline assignment: CDR1 SNHLY and CDR2 FYNNEI. The DNA of the CDR3 is TGTGCCAGCAGGGACAGGGCAGTGTACGAGCAGTACTTC. Residues: CASRDRAVYEQYF.

The chain links TRBV5-1 to TRBJ2-7; 8 nucleotides match TRBD2. This CDR3 is built from 18 residues. Germline-derived CDR1 and CDR2 are SGHRS and YFSETQ. Losses at the gene ends were 3 bases for V and 0 bases for J; bases not matched to a gene: 14. The CDR3 DNA sequence: TGCGCCAGCAGCTCAAGGGGAAGCGGGAGAACCAACTCCTACGAGCAGTACTTC. This gives the protein CASSSRGSGRTNSYEQYF.

V is TRBV6-6 and J is TRBJ2-4, with 8 nucleotides matching TRBD1. There are 13 residues in the CDR3. V shed 6 bases and J 7 bases; nucleotides not matched to a gene: 5. The germline gives CDR1 MNHNY, CDR2 SVGAGI (reference sequence). The CDR3 reads CASRPGQVNIQYF. The CDR3 DNA reads TGTGCCAGCAGACCGGGACAGGTTAACATTCAGTACTTC.

CDR3 protein: CASSPLKTGLLSGNTIYF. CDR3 bases: TGTGCCAGCTCACCATTAAAGACCGGGCTACTATCTGGAAACACCATATATTTT. The chain carries TRBV18 and TRBJ1-3; D remains ambiguous. Trimming removed 2 bases at V and 1 base at J, with 18 bases between. The germline V gene has CDR1 KGHSH and CDR2 LQKENI. CDR3 length: 18 residues. The variable domain in full, with the rest retrieved from reference TRBV18 and TRBJ1-3, is NAGVMQNPRHLVRRRGQEARLRCSPMKGHSHVYWYRQLPEEGLKFMVYLQKENIIDESGMPKERFSAEFPKEGPSILRIQQVVRGDSAAYFCASSPLKTGLLSGNTIYFGEGSWLTVV.

A single count supports this clone. One end of the junction varies from germline; a read error may be responsible. The CDR3 reads CASSLGSAELDEQYF. The CDR3 nucleotides read TGTGCTAGCAGCTTAGGATCGGCAGAGTTGGACGAGCAGTACTTC. The chain carries TRBV7-7 and TRBJ2-7; no firm D call. The germline CDR1 and CDR2 sequences are SSHAT and FNYEAQ (reference sequence). The CDR3 contains 15 residues.

The chain combines TRBV6-4 with TRBJ2-2; TRBD1 aligns across 9 bases. CDR3 length: 16 amino acids. V dropped 0 bases and J dropped 1; count of bases not matched to a gene: 0. Germline assignment: CDR1 MRHNA and CDR2 SNTAGT. CDR3 sequence reads: CASSDSGQGNTGELFF. The CDR3 DNA sequence: TGTGCCAGCAGTGACTCGGGACAGGGGAACACCGGGGAGCTGTTTTTT.

This clone was counted a few times. The chain is built from TRBV7-9 and TRBJ1-4, with a weak D call TRBD1 (6 bases). The CDR3 consists of 16 residues. V was clipped by 1 base and J by 3 bases, with 12 bases between them. The germline CDR1 and CDR2 sequences are SEHNR and FQNEAQ (reference sequence). The CDR3 spells CASSLGQGPANEKLFF. The CDR3 nucleotides read TGTGCCAGCAGCTTAGGGCAGGGGCCGGCTAATGAAAAACTGTTTTTT.

The chain combines TRBV5-1 with TRBJ2-1, with 8 bases identical to TRBD2. The CDR3 contains 16 residues. CDR1 and CDR2 from the germline V gene are SGHRS and YFSETQ. Germline trimming cut 3 bases from V and 1 base from J; bases unmatched to any gene: 6. The DNA of the CDR3 is TGCGCCAGCAGCTGGTTAGCGGGATTATCCTACAATGAGCAGTTCTTC. It yields the protein CASSWLAGLSYNEQFF.